This T cell receptor beta chain originates from a study of blood T cells in healthy people across ages. General observations from the study: It was the long-lived donors that had more naive CD4+ cells and higher diversity than aged donors.

This CDR3 comprises 14 residues. V lost 7 bases and J 3 bases, leaving 16 bases between the germline ends. The germline gives CDR1 SGHAT, CDR2 FQNNGV. Note on this clonotype: The target antigen is unknown.

Next came a second PCR, run for about 7 to 12 cycles, which used a sample-barcoded 5' primer along with a J-beta primer mix. MiXCR, applied by TCRdb to the 5' RACE reads, yields one record per CDR3 protein. This table holds fewer than 2,000,000 distinct CDR3 sequences, 30% to 35% found once. The sample consisted of blood. The V call is TRBV11-2, the J call TRBJ2-7; a possible D gene is TRBD1 (6 bases). This clonotype originated in a woman aged 25 to 45 in good health. The CDR3, as DNA: TGTGCCAGCAAGCCCGGGGACACATGCTACGAGCAGTACTTC. Its protein product is CASKPGDTCYEQYF. Supplemented by reference TRBV11-2 and TRBJ2-7, the full variable domain reads EAGVAQSPRYKIIEKRQSVAFWCNPISGHATLYWYQQILGQGPKLLIQFQNNGVVDDSQLPKDRFSAERLKGVDSTLKIQPAKLEDSAVYLCASKPGDTCYEQYFGPGTRLTVT.